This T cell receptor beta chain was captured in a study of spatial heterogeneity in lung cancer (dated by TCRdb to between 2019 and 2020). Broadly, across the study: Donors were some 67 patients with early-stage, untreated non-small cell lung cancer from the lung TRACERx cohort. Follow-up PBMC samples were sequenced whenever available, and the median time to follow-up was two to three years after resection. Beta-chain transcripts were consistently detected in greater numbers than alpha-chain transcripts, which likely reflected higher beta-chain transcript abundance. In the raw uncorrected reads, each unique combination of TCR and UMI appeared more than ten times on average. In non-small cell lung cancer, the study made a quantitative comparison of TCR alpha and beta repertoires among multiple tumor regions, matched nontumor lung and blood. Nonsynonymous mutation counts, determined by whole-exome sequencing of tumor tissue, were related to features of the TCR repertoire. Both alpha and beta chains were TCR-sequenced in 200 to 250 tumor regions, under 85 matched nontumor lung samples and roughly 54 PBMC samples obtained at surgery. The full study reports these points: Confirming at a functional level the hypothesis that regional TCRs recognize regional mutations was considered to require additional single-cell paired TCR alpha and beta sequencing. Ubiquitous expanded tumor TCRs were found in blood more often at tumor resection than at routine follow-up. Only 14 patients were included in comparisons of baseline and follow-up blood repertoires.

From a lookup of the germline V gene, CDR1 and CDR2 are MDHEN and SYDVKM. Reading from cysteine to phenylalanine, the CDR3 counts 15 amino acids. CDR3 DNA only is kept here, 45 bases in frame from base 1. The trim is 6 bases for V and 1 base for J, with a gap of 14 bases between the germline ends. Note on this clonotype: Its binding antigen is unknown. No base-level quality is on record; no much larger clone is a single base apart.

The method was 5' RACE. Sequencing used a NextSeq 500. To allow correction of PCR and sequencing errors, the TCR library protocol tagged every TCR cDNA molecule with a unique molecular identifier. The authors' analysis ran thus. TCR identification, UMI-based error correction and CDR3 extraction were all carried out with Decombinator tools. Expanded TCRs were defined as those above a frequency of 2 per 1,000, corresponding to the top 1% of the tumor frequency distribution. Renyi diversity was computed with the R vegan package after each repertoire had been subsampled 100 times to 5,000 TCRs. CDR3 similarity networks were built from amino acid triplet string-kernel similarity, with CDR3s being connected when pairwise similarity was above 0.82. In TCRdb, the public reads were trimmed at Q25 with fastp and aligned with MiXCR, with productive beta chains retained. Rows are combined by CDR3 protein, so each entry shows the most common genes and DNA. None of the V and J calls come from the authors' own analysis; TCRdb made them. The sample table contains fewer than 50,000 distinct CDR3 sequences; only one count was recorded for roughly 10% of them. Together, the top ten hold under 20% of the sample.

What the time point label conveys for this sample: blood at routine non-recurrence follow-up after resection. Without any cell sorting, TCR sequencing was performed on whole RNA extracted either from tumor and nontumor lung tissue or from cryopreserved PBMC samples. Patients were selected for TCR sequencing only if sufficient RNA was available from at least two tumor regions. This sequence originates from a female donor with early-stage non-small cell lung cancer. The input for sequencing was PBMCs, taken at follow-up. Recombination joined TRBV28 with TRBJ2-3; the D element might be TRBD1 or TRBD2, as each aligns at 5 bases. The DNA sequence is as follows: TGTGCCAGCAGATCATTCCGGGACGGCACAGATACGCAGTATTTT. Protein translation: CASRSFRDGTDTQYF.